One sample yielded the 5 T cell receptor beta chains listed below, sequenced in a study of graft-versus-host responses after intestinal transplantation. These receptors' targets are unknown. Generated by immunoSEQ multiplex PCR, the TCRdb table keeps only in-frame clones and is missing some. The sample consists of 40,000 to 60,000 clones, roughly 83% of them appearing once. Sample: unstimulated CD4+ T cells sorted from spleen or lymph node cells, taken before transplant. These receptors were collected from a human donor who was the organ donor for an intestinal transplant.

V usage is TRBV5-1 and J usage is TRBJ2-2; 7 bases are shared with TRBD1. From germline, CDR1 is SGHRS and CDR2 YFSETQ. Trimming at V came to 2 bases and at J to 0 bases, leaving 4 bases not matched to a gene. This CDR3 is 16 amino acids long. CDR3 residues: CASSFIDRANTGELFF. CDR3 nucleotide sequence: TGCGCCAGCAGCTTCATTGACAGGGCGAACACCGGGGAGCTGTTTTTT.

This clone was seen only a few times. DNA for the CDR3: TGTGCCAGCAGGGTCTTAGCGGGAGGGCCGCATGAGCAGTTCTTC. It encodes CASRVLAGGPHEQFF. The chain is built from TRBV2 and TRBJ2-1; the match to TRBD2 covers 11 bases. After removal of 6 bases from V and 8 bases from J, the junction contained 9 bases not matched to a gene. CDR3 size: 15 residues. The germline gives CDR1 SNHLY, CDR2 FYNNEI. Full variable domain (missing parts from reference TRBV2 and TRBJ2-1): EPEVTQTPSHQVTQMGQEVILRCVPISNHLYFYWYRQILGQKVEFLVSFYNNEISEKSEIFDDQFSVERPDGSNFTLKIRSTKLEDSAMYFCASRVLAGGPHEQFFGPGTRLTVL.

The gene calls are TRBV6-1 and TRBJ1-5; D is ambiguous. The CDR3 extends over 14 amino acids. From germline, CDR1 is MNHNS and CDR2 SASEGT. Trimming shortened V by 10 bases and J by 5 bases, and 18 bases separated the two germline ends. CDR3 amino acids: CATPRQSHHQPQHF. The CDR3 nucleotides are TGTGCCACCCCCAGGCAGAGCCATCATCAGCCCCAGCATTTT.

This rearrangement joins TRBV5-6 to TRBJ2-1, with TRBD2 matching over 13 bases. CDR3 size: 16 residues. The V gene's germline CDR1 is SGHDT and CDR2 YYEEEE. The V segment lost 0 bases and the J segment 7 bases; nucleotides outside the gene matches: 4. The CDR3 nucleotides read TGTGCCAGCAGCTTGGTGCGACTAGCGGGGGGAAATGAGCAGTTCTTC. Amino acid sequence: CASSLVRLAGGNEQFF. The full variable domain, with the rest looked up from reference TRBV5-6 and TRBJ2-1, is DAGVTQSPTHLIKTRGQQVTLRCSPKSGHDTVSWYQQALGQGPQFIFQYYEEEERQRGNFPDRFSGHQFPNYSSELNVNALLLGDSALYLCASSLVRLAGGNEQFFGPGTRLTVL.

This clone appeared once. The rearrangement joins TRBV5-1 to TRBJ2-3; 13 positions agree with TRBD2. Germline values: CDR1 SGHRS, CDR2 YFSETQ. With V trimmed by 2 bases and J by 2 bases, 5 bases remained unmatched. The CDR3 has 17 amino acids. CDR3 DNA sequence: TGCGCCAGCAGCTTCGGACTAGCGGGAGAGGCCACAGATACGCAGTATTTT. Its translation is CASSFGLAGEATDTQYF. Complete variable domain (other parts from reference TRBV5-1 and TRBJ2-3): KAGVTQTPRYLIKTRGQQVTLSCSPISGHRSVSWYQQTPGQGLQFLFEYFSETQRNKGNFPGRFSGRQFSNSRSEMNVSTLELGDSALYLCASSFGLAGEATDTQYFGPGTRLTVL.